A selection of T cell receptor beta chains follows, all from one sample in a study of blood T cell repertoires in COVID-19. Generated by immunoSEQ multiplex PCR, the TCRdb table keeps only in-frame clones and is missing some. The sample carries more than 70,000 clones, around 89% recorded once. The specimen sequenced was peripheral blood. The receptors originated from a human donor in a cohort sampled during active COVID-19. The CDR3 runs from the conserved cysteine through the conserved F or W. The order of the fields is V gene, clone size, D gene, J gene, CDR3 DNA, CDR3 protein. A D gene is named only where the DNA matches it firmly. Some rows mark clone size as missing; the rest say once, few, many or name a class of expanded clone.

v_call: TRBV9; clone_size: -; d_call: TRBD1; j_call: TRBJ2-3; cdr3_nt: TGTGCCAGCAGCGTATCCGGGACAGGACTAGATACGCAGTATTTT; cdr3_aa: CASSVSGTGLDTQYF
v_call: TRBV3-1/TRBV3-2; clone_size: -; d_call: -; j_call: TRBJ2-5; cdr3_nt: TGTGCCAGCAGCCAAGCGGGGGTACTTAGCGGTCAAGAGACCCAGTACTTC; cdr3_aa: CASSQAGVLSGQETQYF
v_call: TRBV10-3; clone_size: -; d_call: -; j_call: TRBJ1-2; cdr3_nt: TGTGCCATCAGTGGCGACTCATCAAACTATGGCTACACCTTC; cdr3_aa: CAISGDSSNYGYTF
v_call: TRBV18; clone_size: -; d_call: -; j_call: TRBJ1-3; cdr3_nt: TGTGCCAGCTCACCTTCCAGCTCTGGAAACACCATATATTTT; cdr3_aa: CASSPSSSGNTIYF
v_call: TRBV3-1/TRBV3-2; clone_size: -; d_call: TRBD1; j_call: TRBJ2-7; cdr3_nt: TGTGCCAGCAGCCCGGGACAGGGGGGATACGAGCAGTACTTC; cdr3_aa: CASSPGQGGYEQYF
v_call: TRBV2; clone_size: -; d_call: TRBD2; j_call: TRBJ2-7; cdr3_nt: TGTGCCAGCACCGGGACTAGCGGGACTTTAGAGCAGTACTTC; cdr3_aa: CASTGTSGTLEQYF
v_call: TRBV19; clone_size: -; d_call: -; j_call: TRBJ1-2; cdr3_nt: TGTGCCAGTAACCATCGCGGGGTCTATGGCTACACCTTC; cdr3_aa: CASNHRGVYGYTF
v_call: TRBV30; clone_size: -; d_call: TRBD1; j_call: TRBJ1-6; cdr3_nt: TGTGCCTGGAGTGGGCAGGGGGCTTCACCCCTCCACTTT; cdr3_aa: CAWSGQGASPLHF
v_call: TRBV24-1; clone_size: -; d_call: -; j_call: TRBJ2-1; cdr3_nt: TGTGCCACCAGTGAACCGACTAGTAATGAGCAGTTCTTC; cdr3_aa: CATSEPTSNEQFF
v_call: TRBV19; clone_size: -; d_call: TRBD1; j_call: TRBJ1-2; cdr3_nt: TGTGCCAGTAGTATAGATCGCCGGGACAGGGTGGACTATGGCTACACCTTC; cdr3_aa: CASSIDRRDRVDYGYTF
v_call: TRBV2; clone_size: -; d_call: TRBD1; j_call: TRBJ1-2; cdr3_nt: TGTGCCAGCAGTCCGGACAGGGGGCGCGACGGCTACACCTTC; cdr3_aa: CASSPDRGRDGYTF
v_call: TRBV19; clone_size: -; d_call: -; j_call: TRBJ1-4; cdr3_nt: TGTGCCAGTACAGCTATCGGGGAGGAACTGTTTTTT; cdr3_aa: CASTAIGEELFF
v_call: TRBV11-3; clone_size: -; d_call: TRBD2; j_call: TRBJ2-7; cdr3_nt: TGTGCCAGCAGCTTAGCTAGCGGACTGTCCTACGAGCAGTACTTC; cdr3_aa: CASSLASGLSYEQYF
v_call: TRBV28; clone_size: -; d_call: TRBD2; j_call: TRBJ2-1; cdr3_nt: TGTGCCAGCAGTATAGCGGGAGGTGCTCTCTTTGAGCAGTTCTTC; cdr3_aa: CASSIAGGALFEQFF
v_call: TRBV2; clone_size: once; d_call: TRBD1; j_call: TRBJ1-6; cdr3_nt: TGTGCCAGCGGGACAGGGCCGGACGGTTCACCCCTCCACTTT; cdr3_aa: CASGTGPDGSPLHF
v_call: TRBV7-9; clone_size: -; d_call: TRBD2; j_call: TRBJ2-7; cdr3_nt: TGTGCCAGCAGCTCACATAGGACTAGCGGGAGAGTAGAGCAGTACTTC; cdr3_aa: CASSSHRTSGRVEQYF
v_call: TRBV20-1; clone_size: -; d_call: TRBD2; j_call: TRBJ2-2; cdr3_nt: TGCAGTGCTAGTCCGCCCGGGACTAGGAACACCGGGGAGCTGTTTTTT; cdr3_aa: CSASPPGTRNTGELFF
v_call: TRBV18; clone_size: -; d_call: -; j_call: TRBJ2-1; cdr3_nt: TGTGCCAGCTCACCAGCTTACGGGACACCCGAATTCTACAATGAGCAGTTCTTC; cdr3_aa: CASSPAYGTPEFYNEQFF
v_call: TRBV6-5; clone_size: once; d_call: TRBD1; j_call: TRBJ2-7; cdr3_nt: TGTGCCAGCTACAACCTCCGGGACAGGGGCTACGAGCAGTACTTC; cdr3_aa: CASYNLRDRGYEQYF
v_call: TRBV7-6; clone_size: -; d_call: -; j_call: TRBJ2-1; cdr3_nt: TGTGCCAGCAGCTTAGGGGGGGGCCGTAGCTCCTACAATGAGCAGTTCTTC; cdr3_aa: CASSLGGGRSSYNEQFF
v_call: TRBV5-1; clone_size: -; d_call: TRBD2; j_call: TRBJ2-1; cdr3_nt: TGCGCCAGCAGCGCGGCTAGCGGTCCTAACAATGAGCAGTTCTTC; cdr3_aa: CASSAASGPNNEQFF
v_call: TRBV18; clone_size: -; d_call: TRBD2; j_call: TRBJ2-7; cdr3_nt: TGTGCCAGCTCATTTTCCGGGACTAGCGGGAAGGAGCAGTACTTC; cdr3_aa: CASSFSGTSGKEQYF
v_call: TRBV11-2; clone_size: -; d_call: -; j_call: TRBJ1-1; cdr3_nt: TGTGCCAGCAGCTTAGATTTCAGGGCGCCCACTGAAGCTTTCTTT; cdr3_aa: CASSLDFRAPTEAFF
v_call: TRBV5-4; clone_size: -; d_call: TRBD1; j_call: TRBJ1-2; cdr3_nt: TGTGCCAGCAGCTTGGGACGGACAGGGCTTAACTATGGCTACACCTTC; cdr3_aa: CASSLGRTGLNYGYTF
v_call: TRBV7-8; clone_size: -; d_call: TRBD1; j_call: TRBJ2-5; cdr3_nt: TGTGCCAGCAGCTTCGACAGGGAGGAGACCCAGTACTTC; cdr3_aa: CASSFDREETQYF
v_call: TRBV28; clone_size: -; d_call: TRBD1; j_call: TRBJ1-6; cdr3_nt: TGTGCCAGCAGTAAGACAGGGTTAAATAATTCACCCCTCCACTTT; cdr3_aa: CASSKTGLNNSPLHF
v_call: TRBV11-2; clone_size: -; d_call: -; j_call: TRBJ1-1; cdr3_nt: TGTGCCAGCAGCGCGCGACCGGGGGGGCTGGTCGAATACACTGAAGCTTTCTTT; cdr3_aa: CASSARPGGLVEYTEAFF
v_call: TRBV6-1; clone_size: -; d_call: -; j_call: TRBJ1-2; cdr3_nt: TGTGCCAGCAGTGACAGGGACTATGGCTACACCTTC; cdr3_aa: CASSDRDYGYTF
v_call: TRBV19; clone_size: once; d_call: -; j_call: TRBJ1-4; cdr3_nt: TGTGCCAGTAGTATACAATCAGAGGGTGAAAAACTGTTTTTT; cdr3_aa: CASSIQSEGEKLFF
v_call: TRBV28; clone_size: -; d_call: TRBD2; j_call: TRBJ2-1; cdr3_nt: TGTGCCAGCAGTTTAGGCGGGGGTTGGGGCTATGAGCAGTTCTTC; cdr3_aa: CASSLGGGWGYEQFF
v_call: TRBV6-4; clone_size: -; d_call: TRBD1; j_call: TRBJ1-6; cdr3_nt: TGTGCCAGCAGATTGGGACAGGGGGACGGTTCACCCCTCCACTTT; cdr3_aa: CASRLGQGDGSPLHF
v_call: TRBV6-4; clone_size: -; d_call: -; j_call: TRBJ2-3; cdr3_nt: TGTGCCAGCAGTGCGAGCGTGTGGAGCACAGATACGCAGTATTTT; cdr3_aa: CASSASVWSTDTQYF
v_call: TRBV3-1/TRBV3-2; clone_size: -; d_call: TRBD2; j_call: TRBJ2-3; cdr3_nt: TGTGCCAGCAGCCAAGATCTAGCGGGGGTAGATACGCAGTATTTT; cdr3_aa: CASSQDLAGVDTQYF
v_call: TRBV11-2; clone_size: once; d_call: -; j_call: TRBJ2-7; cdr3_nt: TGTGCCAGCAGCTTAGAATCCGGTACCTACGAGCAGTACTTC; cdr3_aa: CASSLESGTYEQYF
v_call: TRBV5-1; clone_size: once; d_call: -; j_call: TRBJ1-1; cdr3_nt: TGCGCCAGCAGCTTGGGTTCGGGGGGCCTGGGCGGGCCGAACACTGAAGCTTTCTTT; cdr3_aa: CASSLGSGGLGGPNTEAFF
v_call: TRBV2; clone_size: -; d_call: TRBD1; j_call: TRBJ2-5; cdr3_nt: TGTGCCAGCAGTGAAGCGACAGGGGAACAAGAGACCCAGTACTTC; cdr3_aa: CASSEATGEQETQYF
v_call: TRBV19; clone_size: -; d_call: TRBD1; j_call: TRBJ2-1; cdr3_nt: TGTGCCAGTAGTCCACATCCGGGACAGGGAGCCGATGAGCAGTTCTTC; cdr3_aa: CASSPHPGQGADEQFF
v_call: TRBV7-9; clone_size: -; d_call: TRBD1; j_call: TRBJ1-4; cdr3_nt: TGTGCCAGCAGCAAGACAGGGGTTGAAAAACTGTTTTTT; cdr3_aa: CASSKTGVEKLFF
v_call: TRBV11-2; clone_size: few; d_call: -; j_call: TRBJ2-7; cdr3_nt: TGTGCCAGCAGCTCAGACAGCGTCTCCTACGAGCAGTACTTC; cdr3_aa: CASSSDSVSYEQYF
v_call: TRBV19; clone_size: -; d_call: -; j_call: TRBJ1-2; cdr3_nt: TGTGCCAGTACCGGTAGGCGGAGATCGGGGAACTATGGCTACACCTTC; cdr3_aa: CASTGRRRSGNYGYTF
v_call: TRBV7-8; clone_size: -; d_call: TRBD1; j_call: TRBJ1-2; cdr3_nt: TGTGCCAGCAGCTCGGGACAGAACTATGGCTACACCTTC; cdr3_aa: CASSSGQNYGYTF
v_call: TRBV7-6; clone_size: -; d_call: -; j_call: TRBJ2-3; cdr3_nt: TGTGCCAGCAGCTTAGACGACGGGAGAACGCAGTATTTT; cdr3_aa: CASSLDDGRTQYF
v_call: TRBV25-1; clone_size: -; d_call: -; j_call: TRBJ1-4; cdr3_nt: TGTGCCATCCAGGAAGCGACCGCGCAGGGGAATGAAAAACTGTTTTTT; cdr3_aa: CAIQEATAQGNEKLFF
v_call: TRBV19; clone_size: once; d_call: TRBD2; j_call: TRBJ2-7; cdr3_nt: TGTGCCAGTAGTAAGGGACTAGCGGGGGGCCGAAACTACGAGCAGTACTTC; cdr3_aa: CASSKGLAGGRNYEQYF
v_call: TRBV6-1; clone_size: -; d_call: -; j_call: TRBJ1-2; cdr3_nt: TGTGCCAGCAGTGAAGCGACGGAGTATGGCTACACCTTC; cdr3_aa: CASSEATEYGYTF
v_call: TRBV5-1; clone_size: -; d_call: -; j_call: TRBJ1-6; cdr3_nt: TGCGCCAGCGAACCCGGGGGGCAGCATGATTCACCCCTCCACTTT; cdr3_aa: CASEPGGQHDSPLHF